The next 19 T cell receptor beta chains were all read from a single sample in a study of shared clonotypes between healthy human individuals. Method: immunoSEQ multiplex PCR; TCRdb's copy keeps in-frame clones and lacks some. Altogether 740,000 or so clones are present, more than 70% being singletons, with the ten largest covering around 2%. The sequencing sample was made of memory CD4+ T cells sorted from blood. The subset was: CD45RA-negative fraction. Receptor source: a woman in her 30s in good health.

V usage is TRBV27 and J usage is TRBJ1-1, with TRBD1 matching 8 bases. V shed 6 bases, J shed 1 base, and the junction held 7 bases outside the gene matches. The germline V gene encodes CDR1 MNHEY and CDR2 SMNVEV (reference sequence). The CDR3 runs 15 residues. CDR3 DNA sequence: TGTGCCAGCAGGCTAAGGGACAGGAGGAACACTGAAGCTTTCTTT. This translates into CASRLRDRRNTEAFF.

V and J are TRBV4-1 and TRBJ1-2, with D unclear. Germline CDR1 is MGHRA and CDR2 is YSYEKL. V was pared by 3 bases and J by 7 bases, with 27 bases between. CDR3 length equals 18 residues. The CDR3 DNA follows: TGCGCCAGCAGCCATCGAACTCGAGGACGGAGTAGCTTGGGTGGCTACACCTTC. It specifies CASSHRTRGRSSLGGYTF.

This rearrangement joins TRBV27 to TRBJ2-2, with 8 bases fitting TRBD1. Germline V gene data show CDR1 as MNHEY and CDR2 as SMNVEV (reference sequence). V shed 4 bases, J shed 5 bases, and the junction held 9 bases outside the gene matches. The CDR3 contains 16 residues. CDR3 DNA sequence: TGTGCCAGCAGTTCAGGGACAGGCCCGGGTACCGGGGAGCTGTTTTTT. Amino acid sequence: CASSSGTGPGTGELFF.

V gene TRBV19 combines with J gene TRBJ2-7; D gene uncertain. This CDR3 has 15 amino acids. V was pared by 2 bases and J by 3 bases, with 14 bases between. CDR1 LNHDA and CDR2 SQIVND come from the germline V gene (reference sequence). The CDR3: CASSISPAPLYEQYF. In nucleotides, the CDR3 is TGTGCCAGTAGTATATCCCCCGCTCCCCTCTACGAGCAGTACTTC.

This clone was seen only a few times. The chain combines TRBV18 with TRBJ1-2; the D is unclear. The V and J ends lost 3 bases and 7 bases respectively, with 9 bases between them. The CDR3 is made up of 12 amino acids. Looked up from germline, CDR1 is KGHSH and CDR2 is LQKENI. This CDR3 reads CASSPLQGGYTF. The CDR3 DNA is TGTGCCAGCTCACCCCTCCAAGGTGGCTACACCTTC.

Worth noting for this clone: The same CDR3 can be traced to other DNA sequences in this sample. This chain links TRBV11-2 with TRBJ1-1; 7 bases are a match to TRBD1. The CDR3 runs to 13 residues. CDR1 and CDR2 from the germline V gene are SGHAT and FQNNGV. After removal of 5 bases from V and 1 base from J, the junction contained 1 base not matched to a gene. Written as DNA, the CDR3 is TGTGCCAGCAGCCGGGACAGGAACACTGAAGCTTTCTTT. Amino acids: CASSRDRNTEAFF.

The J gene is TRBJ2-3, the V gene TRBV19; 7 bases line up with TRBD1. This CDR3 has 15 residues. V shed 6 bases, J shed 0 bases, and the junction held 6 bases outside the gene matches. The germline V gene encodes CDR1 LNHDA and CDR2 SQIVND (reference sequence). CDR3 amino acids: CASREDRTSTDTQYF. The CDR3, as DNA: TGTGCCAGTAGAGAGGACAGGACTAGCACAGATACGCAGTATTTT.

CDR3 DNA sequence: TGTGCCAGCAGTTTAAGGGACAGGGGATACGGGGCCAACGTCCTGACTTTC. Its translation is CASSLRDRGYGANVLTF. This sequence joins TRBV27 and TRBJ2-6; 10 bases are a match to TRBD1. The germline CDR1 and CDR2 sequences are MNHEY and SMNVEV (reference sequence). With V trimmed by 2 bases and J by 4 bases, 5 bases remained unmatched. This CDR3 is built from 17 residues.

On this clone: Within the sample, other DNA sequences also encode this same CDR3. This chain connects TRBV4-1 to TRBJ2-7; 7 bases agree with TRBD2. This CDR3 region has 15 residues. Per germline, CDR1 MGHRA and CDR2 YSYEKL. Trimming took 2 bases from V and 4 from J; bases not matched to a gene: 8. CDR3 loop: CASSQLPGGRYEQYF. The CDR3 nucleotides read TGCGCCAGCAGCCAACTACCGGGAGGACGATACGAGCAGTACTTC.

J is TRBJ2-2 and V is TRBV5-1; either TRBD1 or TRBD2 may supply D (5 bases each). The CDR3 extends over 20 amino acids. The V gene's germline CDR1 is SGHRS and CDR2 YFSETQ. Trimming cost V 4 bases and J 3 bases, with 28 bases left between them. The CDR3 region is CASSLTPRGRARADTGELFF. In DNA, the CDR3 is TGCGCCAGCAGCCTGACACCCCGGGGCAGGGCAAGGGCCGACACCGGGGAGCTGTTTTTT.

The chain recombines TRBV6-1 with TRBJ1-5; TRBD1 is a possible D gene (5 bases). This CDR3 is built from 14 residues. V dropped 8 bases and J dropped 6 bases, with 17 bases sitting between them. CDR1 and CDR2 (germline): MNHNS, SASEGT. The CDR3 sequence is CASVYGGEVQPQHF. The CDR3 DNA follows: TGTGCCAGCGTCTATGGGGGAGAGGTTCAGCCCCAGCATTTT.

The chain couples TRBV11-2 to TRBJ2-7, with TRBD2 matching over 7 bases. Germline V lookup: CDR1 SGHAT, CDR2 FQNNGV. CDR3 size: 14 residues. J was trimmed by 0 bases and V by 5 bases; bases with no gene match: 4. The CDR3 nucleotides read TGTGCCAGCAGCAATCAGCGGGACTCCTACGAGCAGTACTTC. It translates to CASSNQRDSYEQYF.

The J gene is TRBJ1-1, the V gene TRBV15; the D gene is possibly TRBD1 (6 bases). CDR1 is LNHNV, CDR2 YYDKDF, per germline (reference sequence). The CDR3 spans 12 residues. V was pared by 4 bases and J by 4 bases, with 7 bases between. CDR3 DNA sequence: TGTGCCACCAGCACCAGGGGCACTGAAGCTTTCTTT. Protein product: CATSTRGTEAFF.

The chain recombines TRBV28 with TRBJ1-5; D perhaps matches TRBD1 (5 bases). The CDR3 consists of 17 residues. Germline CDR1 is MDHEN and CDR2 is SYDVKM. V gave up 7 bases and J gave up 1 base, with 20 bases separating them. This CDR3 reads CASNPDRTFLSNQPQHF. CDR3 in DNA: TGTGCCAGCAATCCAGACCGGACATTTCTAAGCAATCAGCCCCAGCATTTT.

J is TRBJ2-2 and V is TRBV28; possibly TRBD1 for D (5 bases). This CDR3 has 13 amino acids. Germline V gives CDR1 MDHEN, CDR2 SYDVKM. V dropped 6 bases and J dropped 5 bases, with 10 bases sitting between them. CDR3 DNA: TGTGCCAGCAGGTCGACAGAGACCGGGGAGCTGTTTTTT. This codes for CASRSTETGELFF.

The CDR3 DNA is TGTGCCAGCAGCCCGGCAGGGGGCATAAGTCAGCCCCAGCATTTT. Its translation: CASSPAGGISQPQHF. This chain joins TRBV25-1 and TRBJ1-5; 8 positions match TRBD1. With V trimmed by 6 bases and J by 6 bases, 10 bases remained unmatched. The CDR3 totals 15 residues. Looked up from germline, CDR1 is MGHDK and CDR2 is SYGVNS.

This clone was found many times. The sample carries other DNA sequences with the same CDR3. J is TRBJ1-1 and V is TRBV18; D not resolved. This CDR3 has 12 amino acids. V was clipped by 3 bases and J by 3 bases, with 5 bases between them. Germline assignment: CDR1 KGHSH and CDR2 LQKENI. The CDR3 here is CASSPGDTEAFF. The CDR3 region has the DNA TGTGCCAGCTCACCCGGGGACACTGAAGCTTTCTTT.

The rearrangement links TRBV28 to TRBJ2-7; D is unresolved. The CDR3 sequence is 11 residues long. Germline V gives CDR1 MDHEN, CDR2 SYDVKM. Trimming took off 6 bases at V and 4 bases at J, with 7 bases between the two ends. The CDR3 here is CASSTEYEQYF. Written as DNA, the CDR3 is TGTGCCAGCAGCACGGAGTACGAGCAGTACTTC.

This sequence joins TRBV4-2 and TRBJ2-3; TRBD2 matches 16 bases. Looked up from germline, CDR1 is LGHNA and CDR2 is YNFKEQ. The CDR3 runs 18 residues. V shed 4 bases and J 0 bases; nucleotides not matched to a gene: 4. The CDR3 bases are TGTGCCAGCAGCCGGGGACTAGCGGGAGGGGACAGCACAGATACGCAGTATTTT. It translates to CASSRGLAGGDSTDTQYF.